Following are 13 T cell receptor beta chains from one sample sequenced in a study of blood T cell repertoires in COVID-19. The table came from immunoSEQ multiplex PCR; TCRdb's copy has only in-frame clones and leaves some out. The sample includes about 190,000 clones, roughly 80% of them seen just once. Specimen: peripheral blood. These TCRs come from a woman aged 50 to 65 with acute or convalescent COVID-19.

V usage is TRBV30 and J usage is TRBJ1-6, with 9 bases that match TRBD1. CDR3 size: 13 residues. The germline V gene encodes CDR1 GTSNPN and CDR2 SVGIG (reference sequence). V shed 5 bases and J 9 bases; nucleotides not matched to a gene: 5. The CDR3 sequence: CAWRGQGFSPLHF. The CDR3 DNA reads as TGTGCCTGGCGGGGACAGGGATTTTCACCCCTCCACTTT.

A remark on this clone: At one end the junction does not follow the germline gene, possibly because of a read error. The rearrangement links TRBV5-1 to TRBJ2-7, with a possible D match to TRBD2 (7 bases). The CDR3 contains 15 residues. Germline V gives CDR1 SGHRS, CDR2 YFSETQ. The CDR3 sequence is CARSSIGGGPYEQYF. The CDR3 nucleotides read TGCGCCCGCAGCTCTATAGGGGGGGGGCCCTACGAGCAGTACTTC.

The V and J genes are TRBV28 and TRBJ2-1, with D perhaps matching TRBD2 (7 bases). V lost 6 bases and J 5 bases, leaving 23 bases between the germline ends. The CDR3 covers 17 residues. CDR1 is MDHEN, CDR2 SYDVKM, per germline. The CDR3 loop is CASSPHLRGPSHNEQFF. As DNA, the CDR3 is TGTGCCAGCAGCCCCCACCTGCGGGGGCCAAGTCACAATGAGCAGTTCTTC. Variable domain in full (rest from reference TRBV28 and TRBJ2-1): DVKVTQSSRYLVKRTGEKVFLECVQDMDHENMFWYRQDPGLGLRLIYFSYDVKMKEKGDIPEGYSVSREKKERFSLILESASTNQTSMYLCASSPHLRGPSHNEQFFGPGTRLTVL.

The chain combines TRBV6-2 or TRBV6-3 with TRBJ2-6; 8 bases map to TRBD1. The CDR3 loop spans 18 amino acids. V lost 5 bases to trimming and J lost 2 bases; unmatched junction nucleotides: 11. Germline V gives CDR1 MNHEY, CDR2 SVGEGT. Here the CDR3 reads CASSKPRLQGAGANVLTF. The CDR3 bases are TGTGCCAGCAGTAAACCACGGTTACAGGGGGCTGGGGCCAACGTCCTGACTTTC.

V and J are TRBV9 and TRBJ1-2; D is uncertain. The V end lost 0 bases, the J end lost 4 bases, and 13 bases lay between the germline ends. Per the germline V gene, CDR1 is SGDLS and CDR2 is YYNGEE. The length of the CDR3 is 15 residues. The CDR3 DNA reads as TGTGCCAGCAGCGTAGGGAGGGTTGGGCTCTATGGCTACACCTTC. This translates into CASSVGRVGLYGYTF.

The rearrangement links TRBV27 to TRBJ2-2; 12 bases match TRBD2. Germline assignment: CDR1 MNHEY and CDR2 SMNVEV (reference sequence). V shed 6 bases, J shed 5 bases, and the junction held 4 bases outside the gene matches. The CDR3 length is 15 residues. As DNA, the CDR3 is TGTGCCAGCAGCCATCTAGCGGGGGGGACCGGGGAGCTGTTTTTT. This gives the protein CASSHLAGGTGELFF.

CDR3 loop: CAWKRSGQSYGYTF. The CDR3 nucleotides are TGTGCCTGGAAAAGGTCGGGACAGAGCTATGGCTACACCTTC. The chain has TRBV30 and TRBJ1-2, with TRBD1 matching over 7 bases. Germline CDR1 is GTSNPN and CDR2 is SVGIG (reference sequence). Trimming at V came to 4 bases and at J to 4 bases, leaving 9 bases not matched to a gene. The CDR3 totals 14 residues. The full variable domain, completed using reference TRBV30 and TRBJ1-2, is SQTIHQWPATLVQPVGSPLSLECTVEGTSNPNLYWYRQAAGRGLQLLFYSVGIGQISSEVPQNLSASRPQDRQFILSSKKLLLSDSGFYLCAWKRSGQSYGYTFGSGTRLTVV.

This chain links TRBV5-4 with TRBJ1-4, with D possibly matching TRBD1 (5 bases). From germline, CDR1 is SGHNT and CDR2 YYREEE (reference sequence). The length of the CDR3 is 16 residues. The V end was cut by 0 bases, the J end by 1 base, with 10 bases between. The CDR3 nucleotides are TGTGCCAGCAGCTTGGGTCAGGGCTTAACTAATGAAAAACTGTTTTTT. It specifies CASSLGQGLTNEKLFF.

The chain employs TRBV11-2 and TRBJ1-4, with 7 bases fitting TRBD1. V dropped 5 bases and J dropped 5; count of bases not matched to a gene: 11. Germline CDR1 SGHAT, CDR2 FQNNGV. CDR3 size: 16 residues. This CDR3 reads CASSLSYRGLNEKLFF. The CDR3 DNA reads TGTGCCAGCAGCCTATCTTACAGGGGATTGAATGAAAAACTGTTTTTT.

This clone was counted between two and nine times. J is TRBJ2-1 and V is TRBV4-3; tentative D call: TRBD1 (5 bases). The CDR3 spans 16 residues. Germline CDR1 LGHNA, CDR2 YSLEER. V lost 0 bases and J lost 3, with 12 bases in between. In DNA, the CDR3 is TGCGCCAGCAGCCAAGATTCACGACAGAACTACAATGAGCAGTTCTTC. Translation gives CASSQDSRQNYNEQFF.

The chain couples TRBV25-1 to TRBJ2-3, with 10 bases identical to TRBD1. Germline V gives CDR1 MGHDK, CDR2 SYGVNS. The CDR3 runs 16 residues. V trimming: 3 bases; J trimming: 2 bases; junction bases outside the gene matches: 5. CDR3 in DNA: TGTGCCAGCAGTGAGACAGGGGGCTCCCCCACAGATACGCAGTATTTT. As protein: CASSETGGSPTDTQYF. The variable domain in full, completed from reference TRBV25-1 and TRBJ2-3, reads EADIYQTPRYLVIGTGKKITLECSQTMGHDKMYWYQQDPGMELHLIHYSYGVNSTEKGDLSSESTVSRIRTEHFPLTLESARPSHTSQYLCASSETGGSPTDTQYFGPGTRLTVL.

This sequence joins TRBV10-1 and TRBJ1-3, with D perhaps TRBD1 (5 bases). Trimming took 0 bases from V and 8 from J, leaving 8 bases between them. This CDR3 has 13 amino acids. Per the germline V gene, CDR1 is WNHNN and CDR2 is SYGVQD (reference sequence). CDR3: CASSESGAHTIYF. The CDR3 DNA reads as TGCGCCAGCAGTGAGTCAGGGGCGCACACCATATATTTT.

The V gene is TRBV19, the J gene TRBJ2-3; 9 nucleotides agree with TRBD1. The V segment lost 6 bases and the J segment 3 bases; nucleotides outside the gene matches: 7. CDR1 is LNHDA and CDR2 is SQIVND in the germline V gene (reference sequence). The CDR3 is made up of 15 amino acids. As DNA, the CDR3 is TGTGCCAGTAGACTATCTGGACAGGGGACAGATACGCAGTATTTT. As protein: CASRLSGQGTDTQYF.